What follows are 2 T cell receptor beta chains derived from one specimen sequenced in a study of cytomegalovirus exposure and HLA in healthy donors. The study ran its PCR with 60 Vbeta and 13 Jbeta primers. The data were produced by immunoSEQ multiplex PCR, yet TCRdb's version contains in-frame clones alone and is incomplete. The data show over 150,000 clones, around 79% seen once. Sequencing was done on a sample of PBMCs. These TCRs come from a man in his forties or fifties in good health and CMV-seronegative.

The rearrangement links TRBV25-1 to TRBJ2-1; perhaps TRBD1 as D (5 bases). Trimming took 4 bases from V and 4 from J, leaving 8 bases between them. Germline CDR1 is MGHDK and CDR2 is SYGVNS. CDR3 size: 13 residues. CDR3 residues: CASSVGPYNEQFF. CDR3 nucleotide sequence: TGTGCCAGCAGTGTGGGGCCGTACAATGAGCAGTTCTTC.

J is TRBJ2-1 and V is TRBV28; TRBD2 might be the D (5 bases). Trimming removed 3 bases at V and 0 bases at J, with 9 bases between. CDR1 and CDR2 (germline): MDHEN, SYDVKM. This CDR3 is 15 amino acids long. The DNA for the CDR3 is TGTGCCAGCAGTTTCCGACTAAGCTCCTACAATGAGCAGTTCTTC. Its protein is CASSFRLSSYNEQFF.